Listed below are T cell receptor beta chains from one sample, sequenced in a study of spatial heterogeneity in lung cancer. TCRdb redid the calling of the 5' RACE reads with MiXCR, one entry per CDR3 protein. This sample has about 120,000 distinct CDR3 sequences; about a tenth occur once, and the top ten carry about 24%. Sequenced material: PBMCs, taken at follow-up. Receptors originate from a female donor with early-stage non-small cell lung cancer. Each CDR3 is given without its conserved first and last residue. The order of the fields is V gene, clone size, CDR3 protein. Clone size is stated in some rows and not others, as once, few, many or a class when expanded.

v_gene: TRBV20-1; abundance: .; CDR3aa: SASWVQGNYGYT
v_gene: TRBV4-2; abundance: few; CDR3aa: ASSQDNRRLYNTEAF
v_gene: TRBV11-2; abundance: few; CDR3aa: ASSPRTDGREEWY
v_gene: TRBV7-9; abundance: many; CDR3aa: ASSRGQGYEQY
v_gene: TRBV28; abundance: once; CDR3aa: ASSLDREFRPQH
v_gene: TRBV7-9; abundance: few; CDR3aa: ASSLDSKGYT
v_gene: TRBV12-3/TRBV12-4; abundance: .; CDR3aa: ASSSNRGHEQF
v_gene: TRBV4-1; abundance: many; CDR3aa: ASSQWDRGVEQY
v_gene: TRBV18; abundance: many; CDR3aa: ASSPGRGNTEAF
v_gene: TRBV3-1; abundance: many; CDR3aa: ASSQDTIQETQY
v_gene: TRBV20-1; abundance: .; CDR3aa: SVLDLNTQY
v_gene: TRBV11-3; abundance: few; CDR3aa: ASSLGQAIHEAF
v_gene: TRBV18; abundance: .; CDR3aa: ASSPRGLGVNTEAF
v_gene: TRBV5-5; abundance: many; CDR3aa: ASSLVAGVQETQY
v_gene: TRBV3-1; abundance: .; CDR3aa: ASLEVYEQY
v_gene: TRBV15; abundance: .; CDR3aa: ATSRGKTGQRNTEAF
v_gene: TRBV6-1; abundance: few; CDR3aa: ASRQTLTTYEQY
v_gene: TRBV6-5; abundance: many; CDR3aa: ASSYLDSSDTQY
v_gene: TRBV18; abundance: .; CDR3aa: ASSPRDYGETQY
v_gene: TRBV20-1; abundance: few; CDR3aa: SATVRGQGSYEQY
v_gene: TRBV9; abundance: .; CDR3aa: ASSVATGRYNEQF
v_gene: TRBV3-1; abundance: .; CDR3aa: ASSQGGNSYNEQF
v_gene: TRBV7-3; abundance: .; CDR3aa: ASSSGTGSNEQF
v_gene: TRBV11-2; abundance: .; CDR3aa: ASSLGTRPATNEKLF
v_gene: TRBV28; abundance: few; CDR3aa: ASIPGGGSNTEAF
v_gene: TRBV6-6; abundance: .; CDR3aa: ASSMTGGTYNEQF
v_gene: TRBV28; abundance: few; CDR3aa: ASSLRWGSGYT
v_gene: TRBV20-1; abundance: many; CDR3aa: SASWRDTQY
v_gene: TRBV5-1; abundance: .; CDR3aa: ASSRGTGDTGELF
v_gene: TRBV4-2; abundance: .; CDR3aa: ASSQERDLQETQY
v_gene: TRBV7-9; abundance: many; CDR3aa: ASSLRAGGPYNEQF
v_gene: TRBV28; abundance: .; CDR3aa: ASSQTGAQTEKLF
v_gene: TRBV25-1; abundance: few; CDR3aa: ASSGSGIGNQPQH
v_gene: TRBV3-1; abundance: few; CDR3aa: ASSLPGTGSDEQF
v_gene: TRBV5-1; abundance: many; CDR3aa: ASSLGSGRANEKLF
v_gene: TRBV5-1; abundance: .; CDR3aa: ASSPGQGEGYT
v_gene: TRBV7-6; abundance: few; CDR3aa: ASSLAGGLATNEKLF
v_gene: TRBV4-3; abundance: few; CDR3aa: ASSQEGQNTGELF
v_gene: TRBV7-8; abundance: many; CDR3aa: ASSLRAGSQETQY
v_gene: TRBV28; abundance: many; CDR3aa: ASSLLTSGRNEQF
v_gene: TRBV20-1; abundance: few; CDR3aa: SGGGGDYGYT
v_gene: TRBV7-2; abundance: few; CDR3aa: ASSLVDRGLQETQY
v_gene: TRBV6-5; abundance: few; CDR3aa: ASSQYGKGTNEKLF
v_gene: TRBV7-8; abundance: many; CDR3aa: ASSLERQQGINYGYT
v_gene: TRBV7-9; abundance: .; CDR3aa: ASSLAGQGSTGELF
v_gene: TRBV7-9; abundance: few; CDR3aa: ASSRDGYNEQF
v_gene: TRBV28; abundance: .; CDR3aa: ASSRALAGGLWDEQF
v_gene: TRBV3-1; abundance: many; CDR3aa: ASSQDPPGTGGNPYGYT